This T cell receptor beta chain was found in a study of T cells after yellow fever vaccination. Each CDR3 protein gets one entry after TCRdb re-called the 5' RACE reads with MiXCR. Of 200,000 to 300,000 distinct CDR3 sequences in the sample, more than 3.5% were seen once. This clonotype occurred many times. Germline V gene data show CDR1 as DFQATT and CDR2 as SNEGSKA (reference sequence). Trimming at V came to 6 bases and at J to 0 bases, leaving 5 bases not matched to a gene. This CDR3 spans 16 amino acids. The V gene is TRBV20-1, the J gene TRBJ2-1; 13 bases agree with TRBD2. Here the sequenced sample was PBMCs, taken 15 days after the yellow fever booster vaccination. This TCR came from a man younger than 30 who received the YFV17D yellow fever vaccine. The CDR3 nucleotides are TGCAGTGCCAAGACTAGCGGGGGGATCTCCTACAATGAGCAGTTCTTC. Translating it yields CSAKTSGGISYNEQFF.